Below, 18 T cell receptor beta chains from the same sample are listed, as sequenced in a study of cytotoxic CD8 clonotypes in ibrutinib-treated CLL. TCRdb keeps only in-frame clones here, not all; method: immunoSEQ multiplex PCR. The repertoire holds roughly 54,000 clones, with roughly 63% as singletons. The sample was PBMCs, taken after 24 months of ibrutinib treatment. These TCRs come from a human donor with chronic lymphocytic leukemia.

The CDR3 reads CASSWIGGTDTQYF. CDR3 bases: TGCGCCAGCAGCTGGATAGGTGGCACAGATACGCAGTATTTT. The genes are TRBV5-1 and TRBJ2-3; D gene uncertain. The V gene lost 3 bases and the J gene lost 1 base, with 9 bases spanning the gap. Germline V gene sequence: CDR1 SGHRS, CDR2 YFSETQ. The CDR3 contains 14 residues.

The chain couples TRBV6-5 to TRBJ1-5, with 9 bases lining up with TRBD1. The germline CDR1 and CDR2 sequences are MNHEY and SVGAGI. V was clipped by 5 bases and J by 5 bases; unmatched bases: 1. The CDR3 spans 13 residues. CDR3 loop: CASSRQGDQPQHF. The CDR3, as DNA: TGTGCCAGCAGTCGACAGGGGGATCAGCCCCAGCATTTT.

The chain recombines TRBV19 with TRBJ1-2, with TRBD1 as a possible D gene (5 bases). Germline loops: CDR1 LNHDA, CDR2 SQIVND (reference sequence). This CDR3 spans 12 amino acids. V lost 6 bases, J lost 8 bases, and 13 bases lay in between. The CDR3 reads CASSDDSRGYTF. For the CDR3, the DNA is TGTGCCAGTAGCGACGACAGTCGGGGCTACACCTTC.

J is TRBJ2-3 and V is TRBV29-1; D not resolved. Per germline, CDR1 SQVTM and CDR2 ANQGSEA. Trimming removed 5 bases from V and 1 base from J, with 10 bases in between. The CDR3 is made up of 13 amino acids. CDR3 coding DNA: TGCAGCGTTCGGGCGAAAGGCACAGATACGCAGTATTTT. This codes for CSVRAKGTDTQYF.

This clone appeared a few times. The chain uses TRBV7-9 and TRBJ2-3; the match to TRBD1 covers 9 bases. From germline, CDR1 is SEHNR and CDR2 FQNEAQ (reference sequence). This CDR3 is built from 16 residues. After removal of 5 bases from V and 3 bases from J, the junction contained 9 bases not matched to a gene. The CDR3 DNA reads as TGTGCCAGCAGCCGGGACGGACAGGGGTATACAGATACGCAGTATTTT. Protein product: CASSRDGQGYTDTQYF. Full variable domain (outside the CDR3, taken from reference TRBV7-9 and TRBJ2-3): DTGVSQNPRHKITKRGQNVTFRCDPISEHNRLYWYRQTLGQGPEFLTYFQNEAQLEKSRLLSDRFSAERPKGSFSTLEIQRTEQGDSAMYLCASSRDGQGYTDTQYFGPGTRLTVL.

This rearrangement joins TRBV4-1 to TRBJ2-3; TRBD2 matches 9 bases. Germline V gene lookup returns CDR1 MGHRA and CDR2 YSYEKL. The CDR3 spans 17 residues. The V segment lost 3 bases and the J segment 0 bases; nucleotides outside the gene matches: 7. Written as DNA, the CDR3 is TGCGCCAGCAGCCAGCAAAGGCTAGCGGGGAGCACAGATACGCAGTATTTT. It yields the protein CASSQQRLAGSTDTQYF.

The CDR3 coding sequence is TGTGCCAGCAGTTACCTCCACAGTCAGTTCTTC. Amino acids: CASSYLHSQFF. This rearrangement joins TRBV6-1 to TRBJ2-1, with unresolved D. Germline values: CDR1 MNHNS, CDR2 SASEGT. The CDR3 is 11 residues long. The V end lost 5 bases, the J end lost 13 bases, and 12 bases lay between the germline ends.

V usage is TRBV6-6 and J usage is TRBJ1-2, with 9 bases that match TRBD1. Germline-derived CDR1 and CDR2 are MNHNY and SVGAGI (reference sequence). The CDR3 covers 13 residues. V lost 2 bases and J lost 8; bases outside the gene matches: 3. The CDR3 DNA is TGTGCCAGCAGTTACCGACAGGGGGGCGGCTACACCTTC. Translating gives CASSYRQGGGYTF.

In this sample, this clone turned up a few times. The V call is TRBV14, the J call TRBJ2-5; unclear D gene. Germline CDR1 SGHDN, CDR2 FVKESK. Trimming shortened V by 1 base and J by 5 bases, and 2 bases separated the two germline ends. The CDR3 is made up of 11 amino acids. Here the CDR3 DNA reads TGTGCCAGCAGCCAAGTGGAGACCCAGTACTTC. It yields the protein CASSQVETQYF.

The chain carries TRBV19 and TRBJ2-2; TRBD1 agrees at 8 bases. Per germline, CDR1 LNHDA and CDR2 SQIVND (reference sequence). Germline trimming cut 6 bases from V and 3 bases from J; bases unmatched to any gene: 9. The CDR3 sequence is 16 residues long. The CDR3 reads CASRTGGRRDTGELFF. The CDR3 DNA reads TGTGCCAGTAGAACAGGGGGGCGGAGGGACACCGGGGAGCTGTTTTTT.

This clone was seen just once. The J gene is TRBJ2-3, the V gene TRBV4-2; TRBD2 matches at 9 bases. The CDR3 loop spans 18 amino acids. The germline CDR1 and CDR2 sequences are LGHNA and YNFKEQ. J was trimmed by 2 bases and V by 4 bases; bases with no gene match: 13. CDR3 sequence (DNA): TGTGCCAGCAGCCGATCCCCAGGAGCGGGGGGAACCACAGATACGCAGTATTTT. This codes for CASSRSPGAGGTTDTQYF.

The chain recombines TRBV10-1 with TRBJ2-3; 7 positions agree with TRBD2. V shed 0 bases and J 6 bases; nucleotides not matched to a gene: 3. Germline V lookup: CDR1 WNHNN, CDR2 SYGVQD (reference sequence). This CDR3 is 14 amino acids long. CDR3 loop: CASSESGGGDTQYF. The CDR3 coding sequence is TGCGCCAGCAGTGAGTCGGGGGGGGGTGATACGCAGTATTTT.

The chain is built from TRBV5-1 and TRBJ2-1, with TRBD2 matching over 12 bases. Germline loops: CDR1 SGHRS, CDR2 YFSETQ. This CDR3 contains 17 residues. The trim removed 9 bases at V and 6 bases at J, leaving 16 bases unmatched. For the CDR3, the DNA is TGCGCCACCTCTGAAGGTCTCCTAGCGGGGGGGCCCAATGAGCAGTTCTTC. Its translation: CATSEGLLAGGPNEQFF.

The chain couples TRBV28 to TRBJ1-3; possible D gene TRBD1, 6 bases. This CDR3 is 15 amino acids long. The V and J ends lost 5 bases and 4 bases respectively, with 15 bases between them. Germline assignment: CDR1 MDHEN and CDR2 SYDVKM. In DNA form, the CDR3 reads TGTGCCAGCAGTATTCCTACGAGGGGGGGAAACACCATATATTTT. Protein product: CASSIPTRGGNTIYF. Variable domain in full (rest from reference TRBV28 and TRBJ1-3): DVKVTQSSRYLVKRTGEKVFLECVQDMDHENMFWYRQDPGLGLRLIYFSYDVKMKEKGDIPEGYSVSREKKERFSLILESASTNQTSMYLCASSIPTRGGNTIYFGEGSWLTVV.

The CDR3 protein is CASSWGTGGFGGETQYF. In DNA form, the CDR3 reads TGTGCCAGCAGCTGGGGGACAGGGGGATTTGGCGGTGAGACCCAGTACTTC. The V call is TRBV7-8, the J call TRBJ2-5, with TRBD1 matching 11 bases. Germline CDR1 and CDR2: SGHVS and FQNEAQ. V was clipped by 4 bases and J by 5 bases; unmatched bases: 12. This CDR3 is 17 amino acids long.

The chain links TRBV19 to TRBJ1-1; D not certain. Trimming stripped 5 bases from V and 11 bases from J, with 15 bases between. This CDR3 is built from 12 residues. Per germline, CDR1 LNHDA and CDR2 SQIVND (reference sequence). CDR3 residues: CASSENLRRAFF. The CDR3 nucleotides are TGTGCCAGTAGTGAGAATCTTCGTAGGGCTTTCTTT.

This chain joins TRBV11-3 and TRBJ2-7; 9 nucleotides line up with TRBD1. The CDR3 is 15 residues long. Unmatched junction bases numbered 8, after V lost 3 bases and J lost 5 bases. Germline V gives CDR1 SGHNT, CDR2 YENEEA. The CDR3 DNA is TGTGCCAGCAGCTTGGACGCGACAGGGGGGGACGAGCAGTACTTC. Translating gives CASSLDATGGDEQYF.

By share, this clone counts as medium-sized (0.01 to 0.1%). The J gene is TRBJ2-7, the V gene TRBV6-5; D may be TRBD1 (6 bases). V lost 6 bases to trimming and J lost 5 bases, with 14 bases between them. Germline assignment: CDR1 MNHEY and CDR2 SVGAGI. The CDR3 length is 13 residues. The CDR3 loop is CASSQGQTHEQYF. The DNA for the CDR3 is TGTGCCAGCAGCCAAGGACAGACCCACGAGCAGTACTTC.